Sequencing of this TCR beta chain was carried out in a study of Graves' ophthalmopathy and Graves' hyperthyroidism (dated by TCRdb to 2017 to 2018). As for the study more broadly: Peripheral blood was collected at initial diagnosis, before any treatment. To explore V-J signatures that distinguish ophthalmopathy from hyperthyroidism, a discovery set of under 110 patients was enrolled, made up of 43 with ophthalmopathy and around 57 with stable hyperthyroidism. Following sampling, methimazole starting at 30 mg daily was administered to hyperthyroidism patients, and high-dose intravenous methylprednisolone was administered to ophthalmopathy patients. The study used signatures of the TCR beta repertoire to tell Graves' ophthalmopathy apart from Graves' hyperthyroidism and to predict which patients would progress to ophthalmopathy. An independent validation cohort comprised 18 hyperthyroidism patients and over 15 patients who later progressed from hyperthyroidism to ophthalmopathy. In total, 135 blood samples were TCR-sequenced: 40 to 45 ophthalmopathy, roughly 77 hyperthyroidism and approximately 17 hyperthyroidism-to-ophthalmopathy patients. In more than five hyperthyroidism patients, the T-cell repertoires found in thyroid tissue were compared with those found in blood.

Points the paper makes about the study in general: No statistical method was used to set the sample size in advance, and the investigators knew which group each participant was assigned to. In cross-validation, the 13-signature model distinguished ophthalmopathy from stable hyperthyroidism with 85% to 90% sensitivity and approximately 81% specificity, and in the test set the corresponding values were roughly 80% and 75%. In validation, the model predicted ophthalmopathy progression with more than 70% sensitivity and around 72% specificity; some 13 predicted patients were CT-confirmed with GO in a median of approximately 6.5 months. Among expanded thyroid clonotypes with frequency above 0.001, most also showed up in blood, which suggests that blood repertoires may reflect the thyroid immune response.

Taken from cysteine to phenylalanine, the CDR3 has 13 residues. Only the CDR3 region is kept as DNA, spanning 39 bases read in frame from base 1. The germline V gene (reference sequence) specifies MNHEY as CDR1 and SMNVEV as CDR2. Relative to germline, V is 2 bases shorter and J is 8 bases shorter, with 12 bases between their ends. The ophthalmopathy patients had moderately to severely active disease, with a Clinical Activity Score of 3 or higher, a NOSPECS grade of 4 or higher, and a disease duration of less than 3 months. Patients with other autoimmune diseases, uncontrolled infections, pregnancy or lactation were excluded from the study. Clinical symptoms, serum thyroxine, TRAb, thyroid ultrasound and orbital computed tomography were used for diagnosis. Using Ficoll-Paque density gradient centrifugation, PBMCs were isolated from over 8.5 ml of fresh peripheral blood. Trizol reagent was used to extract the total RNA, and its quality was then checked on an Agilent 2100 Bioanalyzer.

In its sample, this clonotype was seen many times. The target of this receptor is not known. No base-level quality is on record; no much larger clone is a single base apart. TCR beta CDR3 regions were amplified from RNA transcripts for repertoire sequencing. HTBI primers and the Qiagen OneStep RT-PCR kit were used in a first-round RT-PCR, which was followed by a second-round multiplex PCR, size selection and purification. Libraries were sequenced on an Illumina HiSeq2000 using paired-end 100 bp reads. Concerning the study's data processing: Reads were processed with SOAPnuke, discarding reads with adapters, uncalled bases, mean Phred below 15, or no exact constant-primer or identifier match. COPE v1.2.5 was used to merge the high-quality paired reads. Each unique nucleotide sequence was defined as a clonotype, and clonotypes were aligned to IMGT TRB V, D and J references with MiTCR v1.1. The analysis was limited to V-J combinations with a frequency above 0.0001, which together covered 99% to 99.2% of the repertoires. For each V-J combination, a TCR clonal expansion and chaos score was defined as F50 clonal expansion divided by the chaos observed in the TCRdist matrix. Features were reduced by Welch's t-statistics and random forest to around 13 V-J combinations, which fed a naive Bayes classifier. The Morisita-Horn index was used to measure how similar the thyroid and blood repertoires were. TCRdb's own reprocessing of the public reads used fastp at Q25 and MiXCR and kept productive beta chains. Each CDR3 protein appears once, grouped with its most common genes and DNA. The authors' filters were not applied to this entry. The sample has 340,000 or so distinct CDR3 sequences on record, roughly a sixth of them singletons. Of the sample, 9% to 15% is held by the ten largest clones.

The rearrangement joined TRBV27 to TRBJ1-2; a tentative D match to TRBD1 spans 6 bases. Sequences were obtained from peripheral blood. The receptor was isolated from an adult man with Graves' ophthalmopathy. The CDR3: CASSLRGGRGYTF. The nucleotide sequence reads as follows: TGTGCCAGCAGTTTACGGGGGGGCAGAGGCTACACCTTC.